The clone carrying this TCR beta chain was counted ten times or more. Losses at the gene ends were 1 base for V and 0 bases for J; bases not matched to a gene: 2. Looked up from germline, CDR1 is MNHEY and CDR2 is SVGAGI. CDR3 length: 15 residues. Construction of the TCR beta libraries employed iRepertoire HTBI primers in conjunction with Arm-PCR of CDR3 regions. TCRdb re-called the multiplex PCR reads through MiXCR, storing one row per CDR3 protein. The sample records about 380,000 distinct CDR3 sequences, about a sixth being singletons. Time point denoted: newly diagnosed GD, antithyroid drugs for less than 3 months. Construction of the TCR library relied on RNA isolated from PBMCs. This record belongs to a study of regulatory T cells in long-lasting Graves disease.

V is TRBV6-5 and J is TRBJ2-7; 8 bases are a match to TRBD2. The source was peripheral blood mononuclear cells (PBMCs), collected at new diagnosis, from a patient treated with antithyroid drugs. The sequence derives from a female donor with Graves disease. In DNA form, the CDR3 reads TGTGCCAGCAGTTACTTTAGCGGGAACTCCTACGAGCAGTACTTC. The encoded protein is CASSYFSGNSYEQYF.